This passage covers 32 T cell receptor beta chains from one sample sequenced in a study of blood T cell repertoires in COVID-19. The data were produced by immunoSEQ multiplex PCR, yet TCRdb's version contains in-frame clones alone and is incomplete. The repertoire holds approximately 190,000 clones, with more than 85% as singletons. Sequencing was performed on peripheral blood. Receptors were obtained from a man between 65 and 85 years old with active or convalescent COVID-19.

The gene calls are TRBV2 and TRBJ1-1; D gene unclear. Trimming took 5 bases from V and 3 from J, leaving 7 bases between them. The CDR3 contains 12 residues. The germline V gene encodes CDR1 SNHLY and CDR2 FYNNEI. The CDR3: CASSNSDTEAFF. The CDR3 bases are TGTGCCAGCAGTAATTCGGACACTGAAGCTTTCTTT.

The count of this clone is one. J is TRBJ1-1 and V is TRBV9; D remains unclear. The germline V and J ends were trimmed by 0 bases and 0 bases, with 9 bases remaining between them. The CDR3 loop spans 15 amino acids. Germline lookup yields CDR1 SGDLS and CDR2 YYNGEE. CDR3 protein: CASSVGLGLNTEAFF. The CDR3 bases are TGTGCCAGCAGCGTAGGTCTGGGCCTGAACACTGAAGCTTTCTTT.

V usage is TRBV11-2 and J usage is TRBJ2-1; 9 nucleotides agree with TRBD2. J lost 8 bases, V lost 2 bases, and 16 bases had no gene match. In germline, CDR1 is SGHAT, CDR2 FQNNGV. CDR3 size: 18 residues. The CDR3 DNA reads as TGTGCCAGCAGCTTATTCCCCGGGGTAGCGGGAGTAAACGATGAGCAGTTCTTC. Its translation: CASSLFPGVAGVNDEQFF.

The table lists this clone with a few counts. The CDR3 is CASSLIGQALVTEAFF. CDR3 nucleotides: TGTGCCAGCAGTCTAATCGGACAGGCGTTGGTCACTGAAGCTTTCTTT. The chain is built from TRBV28 and TRBJ1-1; 7 bases map to TRBD1. Unmatched junction bases numbered 13, after V lost 5 bases and J lost 4 bases. Per germline, CDR1 MDHEN and CDR2 SYDVKM. This CDR3 contains 16 residues.

The gene calls are TRBV19 and TRBJ1-5, with D perhaps matching TRBD1 (5 bases). The CDR3 totals 13 residues. Germline CDR1 LNHDA, CDR2 SQIVND (reference sequence). The V end lost 6 bases, the J end lost 4 bases, and 10 bases lay between the germline ends. As DNA, the CDR3 is TGTGCCAGTAGCCCAGGGCCTAATCAGCCCCAGCATTTT. It translates to CASSPGPNQPQHF.

The V call is TRBV10-3, the J call TRBJ1-2, with TRBD1 as a possible D gene (6 bases). The CDR3 sequence is 13 residues long. V lost 3 bases to trimming and J lost 9 bases, with 14 bases between them. Germline CDR1 is ENHRY and CDR2 is SYGVKD. The CDR3 region has the DNA TGTGCCATCAGTGATGCTGGCAGGGGAAGCTACACCTTC. The encoded protein is CAISDAGRGSYTF.

J is TRBJ1-1 and V is TRBV4-1; D is perhaps TRBD1 (5 bases). Germline V gene sequence: CDR1 MGHRA, CDR2 YSYEKL. V lost 4 bases to trimming and J lost 3 bases, with 15 bases between them. This CDR3 spans 15 amino acids. CDR3 region: CASSPTRAGHTEAFF. The CDR3 region has the DNA TGCGCCAGCAGCCCTACCAGGGCCGGGCACACTGAAGCTTTCTTT.

J is TRBJ2-7 and V is TRBV7-2, with TRBD1 matching 9 bases. Unmatched junction bases numbered 4, after V lost 1 base and J lost 6 bases. This CDR3 has 14 amino acids. Germline assignment: CDR1 SGHTA and CDR2 FQGNSA. The CDR3 region has the DNA TGTGCCAGCAGCTTAGAGACAGGGGGATTCGAGCAGTACTTC. Translated: CASSLETGGFEQYF. Full variable domain (outside the CDR3, taken from reference TRBV7-2 and TRBJ2-7): GAGVSQSPSNKVTEKGKDVELRCDPISGHTALYWYRQSLGQGLEFLIYFQGNSAPDKSGLPSDRFSAERTGGSVSTLTIQRTQQEDSAVYLCASSLETGGFEQYFGPGTRLTVT.

The chain combines TRBV28 with TRBJ1-1, with D unclear. V lost 3 bases, J lost 7 bases, and 6 bases lay in between. In germline, CDR1 is MDHEN, CDR2 SYDVKM. This CDR3 is built from 11 residues. CDR3 sequence reads: CASSFNLEAFF. As DNA, the CDR3 is TGTGCCAGCAGTTTTAATCTTGAAGCTTTCTTT.

The rearrangement links TRBV21-1 to TRBJ2-7; the D call of TRBD1 is as the table states it, not checked on the DNA. TRBV21-1 is annotated as a pseudogene. This CDR3 has 15 residues. This chain's CDR3 is CASHWGDRVFYEQYF. The CDR3 nucleotides read TGTGCCAGCCATTGGGGTGACAGAGTTTTCTACGAGCAGTACTTC.

The chain is built from TRBV19 and TRBJ2-2; 9 nucleotides match TRBD2. CDR3 size: 18 residues. Trimming at V came to 6 bases and at J to 0 bases, leaving 11 bases not matched to a gene. Looked up from germline, CDR1 is LNHDA and CDR2 is SQIVND (reference sequence). The CDR3 DNA reads TGTGCCAGTAGCAGAAAGACTAGCGGAAATCCGAACACCGGGGAGCTGTTTTTT. It specifies CASSRKTSGNPNTGELFF.

V and J are TRBV28 and TRBJ2-6, with 8 bases identical to TRBD1. V trimming: 2 bases; J trimming: 2 bases; junction bases outside the gene matches: 5. Germline V CDR1 and CDR2: MDHEN, SYDVKM. The CDR3 length is 17 residues. In DNA form, the CDR3 reads TGTGCCAGCAGTTTAACGCAGGGGGCAACTGGGGCCAACGTCCTGACTTTC. Its translation is CASSLTQGATGANVLTF.

Only a few counts were recorded for this clone. V usage is TRBV18 and J usage is TRBJ1-1; TRBD1 matches 11 bases. Germline CDR1 KGHSH, CDR2 LQKENI. V lost 1 base to trimming and J lost 10 bases; unmatched junction nucleotides: 5. The CDR3 covers 14 residues. CDR3 nucleotides: TGTGCCAGCTCACCACGGGACAGGGGGAGGGGAGCTTTCTTT. Amino acids: CASSPRDRGRGAFF.

The chain employs TRBV28 and TRBJ1-2; the match to TRBD1 covers 8 bases. Germline V CDR1 and CDR2: MDHEN, SYDVKM. The V gene end was trimmed by 8 bases and the J gene end by 3 bases; junction bases not matched to a gene: 5. The CDR3 runs 13 residues. The CDR3 coding sequence is TGTGCCAGCGGCAGGGGGCGAGACTATGGCTACACCTTC. This codes for CASGRGRDYGYTF.

This clone appeared a few times. This rearrangement joins TRBV28 to TRBJ2-5; D uncertain. The CDR3 spans 14 residues. Germline V CDR1 and CDR2: MDHEN, SYDVKM. Trimming left V 3 bases short and J 4 bases short, with 12 bases between. CDR3 sequence reads: CASSFLGGSETQYF. CDR3 sequence (DNA): TGTGCCAGCAGTTTTTTAGGCGGATCAGAGACCCAGTACTTC.

The V gene is TRBV6-5, the J gene TRBJ1-6; 8 bases match TRBD1. The CDR3 loop spans 15 amino acids. CDR1 is MNHEY and CDR2 is SVGAGI in the germline V gene. J gave up 10 bases and V 2 bases, and 7 bases lay outside the gene matches. CDR3 sequence reads: CASSYEDRVRSPLHF. The CDR3 bases are TGTGCCAGCAGTTACGAGGACAGGGTGAGATCACCCCTCCACTTT.

The chain recombines TRBV24-1 with TRBJ2-3; TRBD2 aligns across 11 bases. Germline values: CDR1 KGHDR, CDR2 SFDVKD. Trimming took 6 bases from V and 2 from J; bases not matched to a gene: 18. This CDR3 comprises 20 residues. DNA for the CDR3: TGTGCCACCAGTTCCTCGAGGGGGGACCTAGCGGGGGGCTCCACAGATACGCAGTATTTT. Translated: CATSSSRGDLAGGSTDTQYF.

CDR3 in amino acids: CASSQGRGEKLFF. DNA of the CDR3: TGCGCCAGCAGTCAGGGGAGGGGAGAAAAACTGTTTTTT. This chain uses TRBV5-1 with TRBJ1-4; possible D gene TRBD1, 6 bases. CDR1 and CDR2 from the germline V gene are SGHRS and YFSETQ. V was pared by 5 bases and J by 8 bases, with 13 bases between. CDR3 length: 13 residues. Supplemented by reference TRBV5-1 and TRBJ1-4, the full variable domain reads KAGVTQTPRYLIKTRGQQVTLSCSPISGHRSVSWYQQTPGQGLQFLFEYFSETQRNKGNFPGRFSGRQFSNSRSEMNVSTLELGDSALYLCASSQGRGEKLFFGSGTQLSVL.

CDR3 DNA sequence: TGTGCCAGCAGCTCCCTCGGGGGCGATCTAGCGGCCCCGGAGTTCTTC. Encoded protein: CASSSLGGDLAAPEFF. The chain links TRBV7-9 to TRBJ2-1, with D perhaps TRBD2 (7 bases). V was clipped by 4 bases and J by 14 bases, with 27 bases between them. CDR3 length equals 16 residues. The V gene's germline CDR1 is SEHNR and CDR2 FQNEAQ (reference sequence).

The rearrangement links TRBV10-3 to TRBJ2-1; TRBD1 aligns across 7 bases. This CDR3 is built from 14 residues. With V trimmed by 2 bases and J by 3 bases, 1 base remained unmatched. In germline, CDR1 is ENHRY, CDR2 SYGVKD. The CDR3 region has the DNA TGTGCCATCAGTGAGGGGACAGTCTACAATGAGCAGTTCTTC. It translates to CAISEGTVYNEQFF.

J is TRBJ1-6 and V is TRBV4-1, with D maybe TRBD1 (6 bases). The CDR3 runs 14 residues. Deletions cut 4 bases from V and 9 bases from J, with 13 bases between. CDR1 and CDR2 from the germline V gene are MGHRA and YSYEKL. The CDR3 spells CASSLRTDGSPLHF. The CDR3, as DNA: TGCGCCAGCAGCCTTCGGACAGACGGTTCACCCCTCCACTTT.

This rearrangement joins TRBV6-1 to TRBJ2-1; D not resolved. CDR3 length: 16 amino acids. Germline V gives CDR1 MNHNS, CDR2 SASEGT. Between the trimmed V and J ends, which lost 4 bases and 7 bases, there was a span of 20 bases. CDR3 coding DNA: TGTGCCAGCAGTGCTTCAGTTTCCCCAAATTTAAATGAGCAGTTCTTC. It is translated as CASSASVSPNLNEQFF.

V and J are TRBV27 and TRBJ2-3; 7 bases fit TRBD2. The CDR3 is made up of 17 amino acids. CDR1 and CDR2 (germline): MNHEY, SMNVEV (reference sequence). Unmatched junction bases numbered 9, after V lost 2 bases and J lost 1 base. As DNA, the CDR3 is TGTGCCAGCAGTTTAGCGGGCCTAAGCGGGGGCACAGATACGCAGTATTTT. It specifies CASSLAGLSGGTDTQYF.

This chain links TRBV6-1 with TRBJ1-1, with D perhaps TRBD1 (6 bases). This CDR3 comprises 14 residues. Per the germline V gene, CDR1 is MNHNS and CDR2 is SASEGT. Trimming left V 0 bases short and J 10 bases short, with 15 bases between. CDR3 DNA: TGTGCCAGCAGTGAAGCGGGAACACAGGGTTCAGCTTTCTTT. Translating it yields CASSEAGTQGSAFF.

This sequence joins TRBV7-8 and TRBJ1-1; the D is unclear. Deletions cut 5 bases from V and 2 bases from J, with 9 bases between. Per the germline V gene, CDR1 is SGHVS and CDR2 is FQNEAQ. The CDR3 contains 13 residues. The CDR3 protein is CASSDHSNTEAFF. The CDR3 DNA is TGTGCCAGCAGCGACCACAGTAACACTGAAGCTTTCTTT.

The chain has TRBV2 and TRBJ2-1; tentative D call: TRBD2 (5 bases). Germline V gives CDR1 SNHLY, CDR2 FYNNEI. The CDR3 has 14 residues. V was clipped by 1 base and J by 7 bases, with 11 bases between them. CDR3 nucleotides: TGTGCCAGCAGTGAAGTTAGGACGGGAAATGAGCAGTTCTTC. It yields the protein CASSEVRTGNEQFF.

CDR3 DNA sequence: TGTGCCAGCAGCTTAGAAGGGGCTAGCACAGATACGCAGTATTTT. As protein: CASSLEGASTDTQYF. V usage is TRBV11-2 and J usage is TRBJ2-3, with D perhaps matching TRBD1 (5 bases). V lost 0 bases, J lost 0 bases, and 7 bases lay in between. The germline V gene has CDR1 SGHAT and CDR2 FQNNGV. The CDR3 covers 15 residues. The variable domain in full, completed from reference TRBV11-2 and TRBJ2-3, reads EAGVAQSPRYKIIEKRQSVAFWCNPISGHATLYWYQQILGQGPKLLIQFQNNGVVDDSQLPKDRFSAERLKGVDSTLKIQPAKLEDSAVYLCASSLEGASTDTQYFGPGTRLTVL.

The chain employs TRBV27 and TRBJ1-5, with no clear D. The CDR3 is made up of 15 amino acids. Looked up from germline, CDR1 is MNHEY and CDR2 is SMNVEV (reference sequence). The V gene lost 5 bases and the J gene lost 6 bases, with 17 bases spanning the gap. The CDR3 spells CASSPGGKIFQPQHF. CDR3 DNA: TGTGCCAGCAGTCCCGGCGGGAAAATCTTTCAGCCCCAGCATTTT.

V usage is TRBV19 and J usage is TRBJ2-2; the match to TRBD2 covers 14 bases. V was pared by 5 bases and J by 5 bases, with 10 bases of the junction left unmatched. The CDR3 sequence is 18 residues long. The germline CDR1 and CDR2 sequences are LNHDA and SQIVND (reference sequence). The CDR3 nucleotides read TGTGCCAGTAGTCGCAACTACTGGACTAGCGGGGGGACCGGGGAGCTGTTTTTT. Amino acid sequence: CASSRNYWTSGGTGELFF.

This rearrangement joins TRBV10-1 to TRBJ1-4; no clear D gene. CDR1 is WNHNN, CDR2 SYGVQD, per germline (reference sequence). There are 10 residues in the CDR3. V was trimmed by 8 bases and J by 8 bases, leaving 6 bases between them. CDR3 DNA: TGCGCCAGCGTAGAAGAAAAACTGTTTTTT. This sequence encodes CASVEEKLFF.

V and J are TRBV5-1 and TRBJ2-1, with 9 bases lining up with TRBD2. Germline CDR1 is SGHRS and CDR2 is YFSETQ. There are 16 residues in the CDR3. The ends lost 3 bases at V and 2 bases at J; junction bases unmatched: 6. CDR3 in DNA: TGCGCCAGCAGCTCGGGACTAGCTCCGACCTACAATGAGCAGTTCTTC. Amino acid sequence: CASSSGLAPTYNEQFF.

This chain links TRBV27 with TRBJ1-2, with D possibly matching TRBD1 (6 bases). Trimming pared 6 bases from V and 6 bases from J, leaving 14 bases between. Germline CDR1 MNHEY, CDR2 SMNVEV (reference sequence). CDR3 length: 13 amino acids. Here the CDR3 reads CASSFRGAHGYTF. Written as DNA, the CDR3 is TGTGCCAGCAGCTTCCGGGGGGCACATGGCTACACCTTC.